Listed here are 8 T cell receptor beta chains from one sample, sequenced in a study of blood T cell repertoires in COVID-19. This table comes from immunoSEQ multiplex PCR, and its TCRdb copy is limited to in-frame clones, with some not included. The table lists about 160,000 clones, about four fifths of them singletons, with roughly 2.2% in the top ten. What was sequenced was peripheral blood. The source of these receptors is a man aged 65 to 85 with acute or convalescent COVID-19.

In nucleotides, the CDR3 is TGTGCCAGCAGTTACCCCATCATTCTGAACACTGAAGCTTTCTTT. It specifies CASSYPIILNTEAFF. The V and J genes are TRBV6-6 and TRBJ1-1; unclear D gene. CDR3 size: 15 residues. The germline CDR1 and CDR2 sequences are MNHNY and SVGAGI (reference sequence). V gave up 2 bases and J gave up 0 bases, with 10 bases separating them.

The chain employs TRBV20-1 and TRBJ1-1; the D is unclear. This CDR3 has 11 residues. V was shortened by 3 bases and J by 5 bases, with 7 bases between the two germline ends. Looked up from germline, CDR1 is DFQATT and CDR2 is SNEGSKA (reference sequence). The CDR3 coding sequence is TGCAGTGCTAGTTTTAGAACTGAAGCTTTCTTT. Translation gives CSASFRTEAFF.

This clone was seen more than once but under ten times. The chain is built from TRBV27 and TRBJ1-5; D perhaps matches TRBD1 (5 bases). Trimming left V 8 bases short and J 7 bases short, with 21 bases between. The germline CDR1 and CDR2 sequences are MNHEY and SMNVEV (reference sequence). The CDR3 runs 15 residues. CDR3 DNA: TGTGCCAGCGCCTCAATCCTCCAGGGTGGGCAGCCCCAGCATTTT. Its translation: CASASILQGGQPQHF.

In DNA, the CDR3 is TGCGCCAGCAGTACGGCAGGGTCTAATTCACCCCTCCACTTT. This translates into CASSTAGSNSPLHF. The rearrangement joins TRBV4-1 to TRBJ1-6, with D tentatively TRBD1 (5 bases). Germline V gene data show CDR1 as MGHRA and CDR2 as YSYEKL. V shed 6 bases and J shed 6 bases, with 12 bases lying between them. CDR3 length equals 14 residues.

This chain connects TRBV10-1 to TRBJ2-3, with 11 bases that match TRBD2. V shed 7 bases and J 0 bases; nucleotides not matched to a gene: 9. The CDR3 covers 17 residues. Germline assignment: CDR1 WNHNN and CDR2 SYGVQD (reference sequence). CDR3 coding DNA: TGCGCCAGCATTCAACACCGACTAGCGGGGAGCACAGATACGCAGTATTTT. It translates to CASIQHRLAGSTDTQYF.

This chain joins TRBV28 and TRBJ1-2; D is perhaps TRBD1 (6 bases). This CDR3 has 13 residues. CDR1 and CDR2 from the germline V gene are MDHEN and SYDVKM. The germline V and J ends were trimmed by 8 bases and 2 bases, with 12 bases remaining between them. CDR3 in amino acids: CASREGGNYGYTF. CDR3 DNA: TGTGCCAGCCGAGAGGGGGGGAACTATGGCTACACCTTC.

This chain joins TRBV15 and TRBJ2-3; weak D call: TRBD2 (7 bases). The germline V and J ends were trimmed by 5 bases and 1 base, with 13 bases remaining between them. This CDR3 region has 15 residues. The germline gives CDR1 LNHNV, CDR2 YYDKDF (reference sequence). The CDR3: CATSRGGVGTDTQYF. CDR3 nucleotide sequence: TGTGCCACCAGCCGAGGGGGGGTTGGCACAGATACGCAGTATTTT.

J is TRBJ1-5 and V is TRBV18, with D uncertain. Trimming pared 6 bases from V and 1 base from J, leaving 10 bases between. The length of the CDR3 is 14 residues. The germline CDR1 and CDR2 sequences are KGHSH and LQKENI. CDR3 region: CASSAAVSNQPQHF. The CDR3 DNA follows: TGTGCCAGCTCCGCAGCGGTGAGCAATCAGCCCCAGCATTTT.